The 25 T cell receptor beta chains in this list originate from one sample, sequenced in a study of blood T cell repertoires in COVID-19. The assay was immunoSEQ multiplex PCR, and TCRdb's table has in-frame clones only and misses some. Of just under 60,000 clones in the sample, around 81% were seen once. Sample: peripheral blood. The receptors here all came from a man at least 80 years old with COVID-19, enrolled during active disease.

This clone was counted only a few times. The rearrangement links TRBV19 to TRBJ2-1; perhaps TRBD1 as D (5 bases). CDR1 is LNHDA and CDR2 is SQIVND in the germline V gene (reference sequence). The length of the CDR3 is 15 residues. V lost 3 bases and J 1 base, leaving 10 bases between the germline ends. CDR3 sequence (DNA): TGTGCCAGTAGTATTCTAGGGGAATCCTACAATGAGCAGTTCTTC. Its translation is CASSILGESYNEQFF.

The chain combines TRBV29-1 with TRBJ2-3, with TRBD2 identical over 7 bases. V dropped 3 bases and J dropped 1; count of bases not matched to a gene: 7. The CDR3 loop spans 15 amino acids. From germline, CDR1 is SQVTM and CDR2 ANQGSEA. Here the CDR3 reads CSVDEPSGRTDTQYF. DNA of the CDR3: TGCAGCGTTGACGAGCCTAGCGGACGCACAGATACGCAGTATTTT.

CDR3 in amino acids: CATKRSNQPQHF. CDR3 in DNA: TGTGCCACCAAACGGAGCAATCAGCCCCAGCATTTT. This sequence joins TRBV28 and TRBJ1-5; D not certain. Germline V lookup: CDR1 MDHEN, CDR2 SYDVKM. CDR3 length: 12 amino acids. Trimming took off 10 bases at V and 1 base at J, with 8 bases between the two ends.

This chain joins TRBV18 and TRBJ2-1; 9 nucleotides agree with TRBD1. The CDR3 is 12 residues long. Germline V gene data show CDR1 as KGHSH and CDR2 as LQKENI. With V trimmed by 0 bases and J by 15 bases, 3 bases remained unmatched. CDR3 residues: CASSPPGQGSFF. The CDR3 DNA reads TGTGCCAGCTCACCACCGGGACAGGGTTCGTTCTTC.

This chain connects TRBV5-4 to TRBJ1-5; perhaps TRBD1 as D (6 bases). The CDR3 runs to 17 residues. V lost 2 bases, J lost 4 bases, and 19 bases lay in between. Per the germline V gene, CDR1 is SGHNT and CDR2 is YYREEE (reference sequence). The CDR3 coding sequence is TGTGCCAGCAGCTTTGGGGGGGCAGGTGGGGTAAATCAGCCCCAGCATTTT. The encoded protein is CASSFGGAGGVNQPQHF.

V usage is TRBV6-2 or TRBV6-3 and J usage is TRBJ2-3; 10 bases agree with TRBD2. Germline trimming cut 0 bases from V and 0 bases from J; bases unmatched to any gene: 12. The V gene's germline CDR1 is MNHEY and CDR2 SVGEGT. The CDR3 runs to 20 residues. CDR3 nucleotide sequence: TGTGCCAGCAGTTACTCGAGTGTATCTAGCGGGGGCTTTAGCACAGATACGCAGTATTTT. Its protein is CASSYSSVSSGGFSTDTQYF.

This clone was picked up one time. This rearrangement joins TRBV19 to TRBJ1-2, with TRBD1 identical over 10 bases. After removal of 5 bases from V and 5 bases from J, the junction contained 5 bases not matched to a gene. This CDR3 region has 14 residues. Per germline, CDR1 LNHDA and CDR2 SQIVND (reference sequence). This CDR3 reads CASSGGTGVYGYTF. CDR3 DNA sequence: TGTGCCAGTAGTGGAGGGACAGGGGTGTATGGCTACACCTTC.

This clone has more than one count but fewer than ten. This chain connects TRBV23-1 to TRBJ1-2; TRBD1 matches at 12 bases. TRBV23-1 is treated as an ORF (open reading frame) with a function not yet certain. The J segment lost 7 bases and the V segment lost 0 bases, leaving 6 bases of the junction unmatched. The CDR3 extends over 16 amino acids. CDR3 residues: CASSQSGDRGLVGYTF. The CDR3 nucleotides read TGCGCCAGCAGTCAATCCGGGGACAGGGGGCTGGTTGGCTACACCTTC.

J is TRBJ1-2 and V is TRBV6-5; 8 nucleotides agree with TRBD1. The CDR3 spans 15 residues. V was clipped by 6 bases and J by 2 bases; unmatched bases: 8. From germline, CDR1 is MNHEY and CDR2 SVGAGI. The CDR3 DNA follows: TGTGCCAGCAGACTCCCCGGACAGGGAAACTATGGCTACACCTTC. Residues: CASRLPGQGNYGYTF.

The rearrangement joins TRBV5-4 to TRBJ2-6; D is unclear. The CDR3 runs to 18 residues. V lost 0 bases and J lost 0, with 13 bases in between. Germline-derived CDR1 and CDR2 are SGHNT and YYREEE (reference sequence). The CDR3 nucleotides are TGTGCCAGCAGCTTGGTCAGGCAGCTCCCCTCTGGGGCCAACGTCCTGACTTTC. Protein: CASSLVRQLPSGANVLTF.

A few counts support this clone. V and J are TRBV12-3 or TRBV12-4 and TRBJ1-5, with D possibly matching TRBD1 (6 bases). With 8 bases removed from V and 4 bases from J, the gap between germline ends came to 12 bases. The CDR3 totals 13 residues. CDR3 nucleotide sequence: TGTGCCAGCTGCAACAGGGAGAATCAGCCCCAGCATTTT. Translating it yields CASCNRENQPQHF.

In this sample, this clone turned up a few times. The chain combines TRBV11-3 with TRBJ1-3; D call uncertain. This CDR3 is 13 amino acids long. Trimming removed 4 bases at V and 4 bases at J, with 8 bases between. CDR1 and CDR2 (germline): SGHNT, YENEEA. CDR3: CASSSLSGNTIYF. CDR3 sequence (DNA): TGTGCCAGCAGCTCTCTCTCCGGAAACACCATATATTTT.

Details on this clone: Different DNA sequences within this sample yield the same CDR3. The gene calls are TRBV5-1 and TRBJ1-6; D ambiguous. Germline CDR1 is SGHRS and CDR2 is YFSETQ. V gave up 0 bases and J gave up 7 bases, with 8 bases separating them. CDR3 length: 14 residues. The CDR3 sequence: CASSLDSSNSPLHF. The CDR3, as DNA: TGCGCCAGCAGCTTGGACAGCTCGAATTCACCCCTCCACTTT.

This rearrangement joins TRBV28 to TRBJ1-4; D gene unclear. Trimming left V 5 bases short and J 4 bases short, with 11 bases between. This CDR3 comprises 14 residues. Germline CDR1 reads MDHEN; CDR2 reads SYDVKM. The CDR3 loop is CASSLPRSNEKLFF. The CDR3 DNA reads as TGTGCCAGCAGTCTCCCTCGGAGTAATGAAAAACTGTTTTTT.

CDR3 sequence reads: CASGHYGYTF. CDR3 DNA sequence: TGTGCCTCCGGTCACTATGGCTACACCTTC. The chain has TRBV12-3 or TRBV12-4 and TRBJ1-2; no clear D. The CDR3 is 10 residues long. Trimming pared 11 bases from V and 3 bases from J, leaving 7 bases between.

V usage is TRBV11-3 and J usage is TRBJ2-7, with D possibly being TRBD2 (6 bases). V lost 5 bases and J lost 0, with 14 bases in between. The CDR3 runs 15 residues. Germline lookup yields CDR1 SGHNT and CDR2 YENEEA. This CDR3 is CASSPRDFSSYEQYV. The CDR3 DNA follows: TGTGCCAGCAGCCCCCGGGACTTCAGCTCCTACGAGCAGTACGTC.

The V call is TRBV7-2, the J call TRBJ2-5; no clear D. V was shortened by 1 base and J by 7 bases, with 13 bases between the two germline ends. CDR1 is SGHTA and CDR2 is FQGNSA in the germline V gene. The CDR3 runs 14 residues. Here the CDR3 DNA reads TGTGCCAGCAGCTTAGAGCCTGCCACGGGGACCCAGTACTTC. Amino acid sequence: CASSLEPATGTQYF.

The genes are TRBV30 and TRBJ1-2; a possible D gene is TRBD1 (5 bases). V lost 3 bases and J lost 2, with 10 bases in between. The germline CDR1 and CDR2 sequences are GTSNPN and SVGIG (reference sequence). The CDR3 loop spans 13 amino acids. The CDR3 loop reads CAWSGDSNYGYTF. As DNA, the CDR3 is TGTGCCTGGAGCGGAGACAGCAACTATGGCTACACCTTC.

The chain carries TRBV5-1 and TRBJ2-5; 9 bases agree with TRBD1. Germline CDR1 is SGHRS and CDR2 is YFSETQ. V lost 4 bases to trimming and J lost 4 bases; unmatched junction nucleotides: 8. The CDR3 sequence is 15 residues long. The CDR3 region has the DNA TGCGCCAGCAGCCCAGCCGAGGGACAGGGAGAGACCCAGTACTTC. Its translation is CASSPAEGQGETQYF.

This clone occurred a few times. The V gene is TRBV6-6, the J gene TRBJ1-6, with a tentative D call TRBD1 (5 bases). Trimming stripped 0 bases from V and 8 bases from J, with 11 bases between. The CDR3 is made up of 15 amino acids. The germline CDR1 and CDR2 sequences are MNHNY and SVGAGI (reference sequence). The DNA of the CDR3 is TGTGCCAGCAGTTACTCGGGGGGGATGGATTCACCCCTCCACTTT. Protein: CASSYSGGMDSPLHF.

This clone was seen a single time. The rearrangement joins TRBV5-5 to TRBJ2-5; 7 nucleotides align to TRBD1. Germline V gene sequence: CDR1 SGHKS, CDR2 YYEKEE (reference sequence). V lost 0 bases and J lost 2; bases outside the gene matches: 4. This CDR3 region has 15 residues. The CDR3 loop is CASSLGQGRQETQYF. Written as DNA, the CDR3 is TGTGCCAGCAGCTTGGGACAGGGTCGTCAAGAGACCCAGTACTTC.

The chain employs TRBV29-1 and TRBJ2-1; 8 bases align to TRBD2. J was trimmed by 7 bases and V by 4 bases; bases with no gene match: 15. The CDR3 is made up of 16 amino acids. Germline values: CDR1 SQVTM, CDR2 ANQGSEA. CDR3 DNA sequence: TGCAGCGTTGGGCGAGGAGCGGGAGTTTCATGGAATGAGCAGTTCTTC. This translates into CSVGRGAGVSWNEQFF.

V gene TRBV3-1 (or the pseudogene TRBV3-2) combines with J gene TRBJ2-3, with 8 bases matching TRBD2. Germline-derived CDR1 and CDR2 are LGHDT and YNNKEL (reference sequence). After removal of 4 bases from V and 2 bases from J, the junction contained 8 bases not matched to a gene. CDR3 length equals 16 residues. Written as DNA, the CDR3 is TGTGCCAGCAGCCTCGAGATAGCGGGACTCACAGATACGCAGTATTTT. Its protein is CASSLEIAGLTDTQYF.

The J gene is TRBJ2-5, the V gene TRBV7-8; D gene unclear. The germline V gene encodes CDR1 SGHVS and CDR2 FQNEAQ. This CDR3 contains 13 residues. V lost 1 base to trimming and J lost 5 bases, with 8 bases between them. The chain's CDR3 is CASSLGLEETQYF. The CDR3 DNA reads TGTGCCAGCAGCTTAGGCCTGGAGGAGACCCAGTACTTC.

The rearrangement links TRBV7-2 to TRBJ2-1; no clear D. Germline V gives CDR1 SGHTA, CDR2 FQGNSA. The CDR3 consists of 14 residues. V lost 1 base, J lost 4 bases, and 8 bases lay in between. The DNA for the CDR3 is TGTGCCAGCAGCTTAGAAACCGGGTACAATGAGCAGTTCTTC. It codes for CASSLETGYNEQFF.